The entry that follows covers one T cell receptor (beta chain) sequence. Its antigen has not been determined. No per-base quality is available; no much larger clone lies one base away. The data are from a study of blood T cell repertoires in COVID-19 (dated by TCRdb to the early 2020s). The study in broad terms: Samples covering the acute and convalescent phases of COVID-19 were provided by collaborators in the United States, Italy and Spain. A de-identified subject ID, COVID-19 status, age in years and sex were almost always included in the sample metadata. The prospective study material was composed of cDNA or gDNA derived from T cells, B-cell-depleted T cells, or PBMCs. Deeply sampled blood TCRbeta repertoires from subjects exposed to, actively infected with, or recovered from COVID-19 were included in the dataset. Where available, HLA class I and class II types were obtained from metadata supplied by the sample provider rather than from assay-based typing. The repertoires were released in a freely available public database meant as a resource for research on the immune response to SARS-CoV-2. Samples were obtained from the ongoing ImmuneRACE study (first 160 participants) and from 1,254 subjects provided by 6 global collaborators. The full study reports these points: How much clinical and demographic metadata was included differed by source and by participant, and the metadata was provided uncurated.

CDR1 and CDR2, looked up from the germline V gene, are SQVTM and ANQGSEA. Measured from the cysteine to the phenylalanine, the CDR3 is 13 residues long. Of the read, only the CDR3 DNA is kept; its 39 bases are in frame from base 1. V lost 6 bases and J lost 3 bases; the stretch between them is 14 bases long. Each collaborating institution followed its own protocols to collect whole blood in K2EDTA tubes. For TCRbeta analysis, collaborators shipped samples in one of three forms: frozen whole blood, isolated PBMCs, or DNA extracted from either of those sample types. The immunoSEQ Assay, a bias-controlled multiplex PCR, was used to amplify TCRbeta CDR3 regions from genomic DNA. The authors' analysis ran thus. Nucleated cell counts per sample were estimated from amplification of reference gene primers within the assay. Sequence reads were collapsed and filtered to measure the absolute abundance of every unique TCRbeta CDR3 rearrangement. For each sample, productive Simpson clonality was calculated by taking the square root of Simpson's diversity index across productive rearrangements. Drawn from immuneACCESS, this table holds only the in-frame rearrangements with V and J called that TCRdb kept. Clones are partly lost; checked studies trace under half to an unresolved V gene and leave the rest unexplained. Clone size and the V and J calls come from that table; the DNA yielded D and trimming. Within this sample are about 140,000 clones, with roughly 85% of them counted one time only. The ten largest clones add up to approximately 4% of the sample.

Sequencing input: peripheral blood. This TCR derives from a man aged 55 to 70 with acute or convalescent COVID-19. Recombination connected TRBV29-1 to TRBJ1-1; a tentative D call is TRBD1 (6 bases match). The DNA sequence is given as TGCAGCGTGGCCCCCGGGACATACACTGAAGCTTTCTTT. Its amino acids are CSVAPGTYTEAFF.